These T cell receptor beta chains were read from a single sample in a study of blood T cell repertoires in COVID-19. The protocol was immunoSEQ multiplex PCR, while the TCRdb copy is restricted to in-frame clones and leaves out a portion. This sample has tens of thousands of clones, with 82% found just once. Sequenced input: peripheral blood. Source of these receptors: a woman aged 55-70 years with acute or convalescent COVID-19. CDR3s include the opening cysteine and the closing phenylalanine or tryptophan.

15 | TRBV10-2 | CASSDVAGGVYEQYF
16 | TRBV9 | CASSPQREGVSYGYTF
15 | TRBV6-5 | CASSYSSHSNYGYTF
14 | TRBV27 | CASSLAGASQPQHF
19 | TRBV3-1/TRBV3-2 | CASSRRQGRGRPCTDTQYF
15 | TRBV9 | CASSVDQAGTDTQYF
15 | TRBV6-5 | CATQLLAGGVGELFF
18 | TRBV18 | CASSIRDLSGGSYNEQFF
13 | TRBV4-3 | CASSPQNTGELFF
14 | TRBV7-3 | CASSLAGGNTEAFF
15 | TRBV27 | CASSLINRGGSPLHF
13 | TRBV6-5 | CASTDEVDTEAFF
13 | TRBV27 | CASSQQLNTEAFF
16 | TRBV19 | CASSQGALTTNEKLFF
15 | TRBV19 | CASKQTGIAGYEQYF
14 | TRBV9 | CASSVRDRSGGYTF
14 | TRBV27 | CASMPNGIWDEAFF
15 | TRBV5-6 | CASSLTTGLGETQYF
13 | TRBV4-1 | CASSPGQPYEQYF
16 | TRBV7-2 | CASSLRRGGGGETQYF
13 | TRBV10-3 | CAISDLAGYEQYF
14 | TRBV5-4 | CASSLDRADRRYTF
16 | TRBV7-9 | CASRTNRGAHYNEQFF
16 | TRBV6-6 | CASSPSGGVLADTQYF
14 | TRBV5-4 | CASDSGGGTDTQYF
16 | TRBV7-8 | CASSPRSGGAGDTQYF
17 | TRBV11-2 | CASSLAPSSANTGELFF
11 | TRBV2 | CASSARDEAFF
14 | TRBV19 | CASRKQGSNQPQHF
16 | TRBV5-6 | CASSLFRGYGANVLTF
15 | TRBV5-1 | CASSLSGGYQETQYF
12 | TRBV24-1 | CATSVQGDTQYF
15 | TRBV4-3 | CASSRGTGSYGEQYF
16 | TRBV2 | CASRIGTGAFNTEAFF
15 | TRBV6-2/TRBV6-3 | CASSYGGGSKETQYF
12 | TRBV5-6 | CASSILNTEAFF
15 | TRBV6-1 | CASSDPRGLGYGYTF
16 | TRBV5-6 | CASSYLAGGSSYEQYF
15 | TRBV2 | CASSDTAGGYNEQFF
17 | TRBV30 | CAFLSYAAGASTDTQYF
14 | TRBV4-1 | CASSQIGADSPLHF
15 | TRBV5-5 | CASSLLGVGTGELFF
9 | TRBV6-4 | CAPGYGYTF
16 | TRBV5-1 | CASSPVIGGMNTEAFF
12 | TRBV2 | CALGLSTDTQYF
15 | TRBV5-1 | CASSPRDRASYEQYF
14 | TRBV3-1/TRBV3-2 | CASSPPGQQETQYF
17 | TRBV7-6 | CASSSPGQGAGANVLTF